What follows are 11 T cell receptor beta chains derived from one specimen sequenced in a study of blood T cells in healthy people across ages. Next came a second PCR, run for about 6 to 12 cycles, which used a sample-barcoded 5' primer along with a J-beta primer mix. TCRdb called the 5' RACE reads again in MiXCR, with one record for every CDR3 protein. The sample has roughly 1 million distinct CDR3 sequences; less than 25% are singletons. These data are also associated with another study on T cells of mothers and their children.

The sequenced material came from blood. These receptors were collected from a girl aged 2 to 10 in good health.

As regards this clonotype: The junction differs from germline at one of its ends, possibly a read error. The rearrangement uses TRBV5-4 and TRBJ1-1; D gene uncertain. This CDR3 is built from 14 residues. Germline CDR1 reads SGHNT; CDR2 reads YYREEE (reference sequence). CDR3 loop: CAGSQLDDNTEAFF. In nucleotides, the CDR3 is TGTGCCGGCAGCCAACTGGACGATAACACTGAAGCTTTCTTT. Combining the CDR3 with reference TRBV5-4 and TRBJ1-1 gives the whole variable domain ETGVTQSPTHLIKTRGQQVTLRCSSQSGHNTVSWYQQALGQGPQFIFQYYREEENGRGNFPPRFSGLQFPNYSSELNVNALELDDSALYLCAGSQLDDNTEAFFGQGTRLTVV.

CDR3 amino acids: CASSLARDRVTNTEAFF. CDR3 sequence (DNA): TGCGCCAGCAGCTTAGCCCGGGACAGGGTTACGAACACTGAAGCTTTCTTT. The rearrangement links TRBV5-1 to TRBJ1-1, with 9 bases fitting TRBD1. The germline gives CDR1 SGHRS, CDR2 YFSETQ. Germline trimming cut 2 bases from V and 1 base from J; bases unmatched to any gene: 9. This CDR3 comprises 17 residues.

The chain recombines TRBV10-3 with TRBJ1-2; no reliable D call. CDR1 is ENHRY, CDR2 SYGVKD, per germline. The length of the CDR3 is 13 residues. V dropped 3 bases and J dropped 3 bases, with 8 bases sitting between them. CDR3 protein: CAISEDKDYGYTF. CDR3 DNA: TGTGCCATCAGTGAAGACAAGGACTATGGCTACACCTTC.

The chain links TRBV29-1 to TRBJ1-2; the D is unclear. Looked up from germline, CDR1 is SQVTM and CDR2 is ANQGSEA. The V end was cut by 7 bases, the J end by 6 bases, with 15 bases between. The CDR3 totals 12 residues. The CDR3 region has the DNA TGCAGCGCTCCAGACCTCCCCGATGGCTACACCTTC. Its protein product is CSAPDLPDGYTF.

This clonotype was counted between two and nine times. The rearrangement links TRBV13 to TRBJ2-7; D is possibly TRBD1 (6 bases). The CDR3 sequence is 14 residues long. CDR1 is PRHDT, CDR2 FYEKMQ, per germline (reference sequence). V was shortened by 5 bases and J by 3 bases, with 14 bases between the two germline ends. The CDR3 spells CASSPEDRFYEQYF. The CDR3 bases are TGTGCCAGCAGCCCGGAGGACAGATTCTACGAGCAGTACTTC.

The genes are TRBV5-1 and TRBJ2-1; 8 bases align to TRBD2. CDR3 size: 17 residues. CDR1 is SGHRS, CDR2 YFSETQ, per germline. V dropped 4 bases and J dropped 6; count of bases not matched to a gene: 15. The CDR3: CASSVDGPGLGPNEQFF. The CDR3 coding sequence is TGCGCCAGCAGCGTCGATGGGCCGGGACTAGGCCCCAATGAGCAGTTCTTC. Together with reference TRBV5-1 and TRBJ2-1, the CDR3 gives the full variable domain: KAGVTQTPRYLIKTRGQQVTLSCSPISGHRSVSWYQQTPGQGLQFLFEYFSETQRNKGNFPGRFSGRQFSNSRSEMNVSTLELGDSALYLCASSVDGPGLGPNEQFFGPGTRLTVL.

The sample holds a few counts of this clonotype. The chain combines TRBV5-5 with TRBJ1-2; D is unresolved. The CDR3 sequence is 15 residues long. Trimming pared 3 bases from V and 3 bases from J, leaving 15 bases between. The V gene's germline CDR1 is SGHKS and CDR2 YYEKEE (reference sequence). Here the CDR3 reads CASSSPRQVHYGYTF. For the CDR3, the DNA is TGTGCCAGCAGCTCCCCCCGGCAGGTCCACTATGGCTACACCTTC.

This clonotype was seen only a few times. The CDR3, as DNA: TGCGCCAGCAGCCCAGAGGTAAGGACTGAAGCTTTCTTT. Its protein product is CASSPEVRTEAFF. The chain has TRBV5-1 and TRBJ1-1; D is undetermined. Trimming stripped 4 bases from V and 5 bases from J, with 12 bases between. Germline V gene lookup returns CDR1 SGHRS and CDR2 YFSETQ. CDR3 length: 13 amino acids. The whole variable domain, remainder taken from reference TRBV5-1 and TRBJ1-1, is KAGVTQTPRYLIKTRGQQVTLSCSPISGHRSVSWYQQTPGQGLQFLFEYFSETQRNKGNFPGRFSGRQFSNSRSEMNVSTLELGDSALYLCASSPEVRTEAFFGQGTRLTVV.

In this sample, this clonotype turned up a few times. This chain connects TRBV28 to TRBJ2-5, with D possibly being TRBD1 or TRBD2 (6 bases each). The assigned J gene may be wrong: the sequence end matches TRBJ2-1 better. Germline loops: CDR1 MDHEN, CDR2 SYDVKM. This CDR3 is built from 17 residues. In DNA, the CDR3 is TGTGCCAGCAGTGGGCTATATGGGGGGCGAATAAACAATGAGCAGTTCTTC. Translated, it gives CASSGLYGGRINNEQFF.

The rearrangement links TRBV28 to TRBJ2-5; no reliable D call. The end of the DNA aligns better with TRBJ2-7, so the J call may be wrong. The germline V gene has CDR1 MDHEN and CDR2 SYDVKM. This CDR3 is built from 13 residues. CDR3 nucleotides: TGTGCCAGCAGTTTACTGGTATCCTACGAGCAGTACTTC. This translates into CASSLLVSYEQYF.

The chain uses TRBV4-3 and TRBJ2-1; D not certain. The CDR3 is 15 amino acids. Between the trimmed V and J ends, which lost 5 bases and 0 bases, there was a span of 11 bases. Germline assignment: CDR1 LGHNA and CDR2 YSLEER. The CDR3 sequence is CASSEERPSYNEQFF. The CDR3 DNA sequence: TGCGCCAGCAGCGAGGAGCGTCCCTCCTACAATGAGCAGTTCTTC.